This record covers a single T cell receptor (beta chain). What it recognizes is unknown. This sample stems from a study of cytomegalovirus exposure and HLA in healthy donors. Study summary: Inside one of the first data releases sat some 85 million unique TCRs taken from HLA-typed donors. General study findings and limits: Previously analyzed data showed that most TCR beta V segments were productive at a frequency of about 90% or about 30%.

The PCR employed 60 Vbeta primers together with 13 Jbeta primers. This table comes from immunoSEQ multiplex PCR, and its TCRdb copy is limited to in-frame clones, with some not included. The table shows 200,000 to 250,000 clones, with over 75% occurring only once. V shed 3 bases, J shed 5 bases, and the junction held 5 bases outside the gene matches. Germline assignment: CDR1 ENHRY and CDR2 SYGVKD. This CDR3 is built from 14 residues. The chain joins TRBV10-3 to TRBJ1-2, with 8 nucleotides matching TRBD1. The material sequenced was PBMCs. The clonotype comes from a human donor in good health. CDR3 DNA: TGTGCCATCAGTGATGGACAGGGAAGGTATGGCTACACCTTC. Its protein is CAISDGQGRYGYTF.